This paragraph covers one TCR beta chain sequence. The sample belongs to a study of blood T cell repertoires in COVID-19. Background on the study: Both acute and convalescent COVID-19 samples were obtained from the United States, Italy and Spain. The analysed material was cDNA or gDNA that came from T cells, B-cell-depleted T cells, or PBMCs.

Source study methods: Counts of nucleated cells, estimated from reference gene primer amplification, were obtained. Assay: immunoSEQ multiplex PCR; the TCRdb copy retains only in-frame clones and omits some. V and J calls and clone size come straight from that table; D and trimming were deduced from the DNA. The sample records about 83,000 clones, 86% being singletons. This receptor was identified in a man aged 50-60 years with active COVID-19. Sample: peripheral blood.

CDR3 sequence: CAWSLGRDNSGNTIYF. CDR3 bases: TGTGCCTGGAGTCTCGGGAGGGACAACTCTGGAAACACCATATATTTT. The chain couples TRBV30 to TRBJ1-3, with D possibly matching TRBD1 (6 bases). Looked up from germline, CDR1 is GTSNPN and CDR2 is SVGIG (reference sequence). V was trimmed by 2 bases and J by 0 bases, leaving 14 bases between them. The CDR3 length is 16 residues.